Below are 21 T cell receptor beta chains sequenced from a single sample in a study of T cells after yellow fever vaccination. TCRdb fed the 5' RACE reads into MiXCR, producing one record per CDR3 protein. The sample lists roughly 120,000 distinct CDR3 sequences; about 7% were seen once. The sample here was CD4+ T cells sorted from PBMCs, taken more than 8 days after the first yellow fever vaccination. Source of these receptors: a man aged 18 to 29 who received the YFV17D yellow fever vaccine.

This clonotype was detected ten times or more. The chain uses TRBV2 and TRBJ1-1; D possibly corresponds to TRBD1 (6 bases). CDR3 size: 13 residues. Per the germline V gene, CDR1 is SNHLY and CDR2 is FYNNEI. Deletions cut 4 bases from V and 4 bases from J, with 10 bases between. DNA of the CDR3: TGTGCCAGCAGTGTGGGGGCGGGCACTGAAGCTTTCTTT. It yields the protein CASSVGAGTEAFF.

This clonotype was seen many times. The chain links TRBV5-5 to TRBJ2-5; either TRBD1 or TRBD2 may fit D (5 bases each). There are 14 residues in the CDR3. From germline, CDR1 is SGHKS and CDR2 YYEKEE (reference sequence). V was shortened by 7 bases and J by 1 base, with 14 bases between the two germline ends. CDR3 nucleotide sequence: TGTGCCAGCGCTCCGGGGACCTCCCAAGAGACCCAGTACTTC. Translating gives CASAPGTSQETQYF. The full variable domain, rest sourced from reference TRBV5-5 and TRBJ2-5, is DAGVTQSPTHLIKTRGQQVTLRCSPISGHKSVSWYQQVLGQGPQFIFQYYEKEERGRGNFPDRFSARQFPNYSSELNVNALLLGDSALYLCASAPGTSQETQYFGPGTRLLVL.

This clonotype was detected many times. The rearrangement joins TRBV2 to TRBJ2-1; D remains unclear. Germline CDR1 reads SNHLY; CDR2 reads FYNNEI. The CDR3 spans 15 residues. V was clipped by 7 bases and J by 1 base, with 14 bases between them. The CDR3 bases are TGTGCCAGCAATTTTGAAAGGGTATCCTACAATGAGCAGTTCTTC. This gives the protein CASNFERVSYNEQFF. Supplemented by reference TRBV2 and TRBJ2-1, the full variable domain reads EPEVTQTPSHQVTQMGQEVILRCVPISNHLYFYWYRQILGQKVEFLVSFYNNEISEKSEIFDDQFSVERPDGSNFTLKIRSTKLEDSAMYFCASNFERVSYNEQFFGPGTRLTVL.

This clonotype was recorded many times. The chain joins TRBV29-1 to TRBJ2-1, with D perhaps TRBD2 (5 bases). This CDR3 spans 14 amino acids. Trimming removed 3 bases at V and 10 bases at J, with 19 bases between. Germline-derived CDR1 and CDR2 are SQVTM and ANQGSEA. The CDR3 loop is CSVDLPGLTGEQFF. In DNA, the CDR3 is TGCAGCGTTGATCTCCCGGGGTTAACGGGGGAGCAGTTCTTC.

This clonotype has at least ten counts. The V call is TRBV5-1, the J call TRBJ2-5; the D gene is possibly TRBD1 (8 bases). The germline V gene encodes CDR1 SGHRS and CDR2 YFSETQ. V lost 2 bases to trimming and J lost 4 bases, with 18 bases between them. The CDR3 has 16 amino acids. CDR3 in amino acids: CASSFLVTGEGETQYF. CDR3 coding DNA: TGCGCCAGCAGCTTTTTAGTGACAGGGGAGGGAGAGACCCAGTACTTC.

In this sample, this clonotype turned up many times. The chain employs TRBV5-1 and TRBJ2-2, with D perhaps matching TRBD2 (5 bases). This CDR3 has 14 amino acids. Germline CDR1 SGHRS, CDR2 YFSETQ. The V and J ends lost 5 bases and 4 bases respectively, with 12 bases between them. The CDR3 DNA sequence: TGCGCCAGCAGGAGGGAGATGGTCACCGGGGAGCTGTTTTTT. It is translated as CASRREMVTGELFF.

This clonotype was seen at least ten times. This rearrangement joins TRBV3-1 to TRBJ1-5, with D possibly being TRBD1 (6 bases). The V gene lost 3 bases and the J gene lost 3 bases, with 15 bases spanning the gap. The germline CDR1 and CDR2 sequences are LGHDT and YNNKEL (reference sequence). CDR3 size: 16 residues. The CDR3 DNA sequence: TGTGCCAGCAGCCAGTCCCGCGGGGGCACCAATCAGCCCCAGCATTTT. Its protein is CASSQSRGGTNQPQHF.

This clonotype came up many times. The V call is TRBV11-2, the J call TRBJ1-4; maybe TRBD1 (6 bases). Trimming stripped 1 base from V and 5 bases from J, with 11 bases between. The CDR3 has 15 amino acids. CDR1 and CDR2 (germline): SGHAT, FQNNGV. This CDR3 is CASSLGGADNEKLFF. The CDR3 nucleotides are TGTGCCAGCAGCTTAGGGGGGGCCGACAATGAAAAACTGTTTTTT.

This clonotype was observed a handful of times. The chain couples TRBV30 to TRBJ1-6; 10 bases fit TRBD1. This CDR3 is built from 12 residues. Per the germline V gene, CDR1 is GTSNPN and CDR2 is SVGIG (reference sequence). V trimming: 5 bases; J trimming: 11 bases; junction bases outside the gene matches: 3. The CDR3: CAWGQGGTPLHF. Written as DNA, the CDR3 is TGTGCCTGGGGACAGGGGGGGACACCCCTCCACTTT.

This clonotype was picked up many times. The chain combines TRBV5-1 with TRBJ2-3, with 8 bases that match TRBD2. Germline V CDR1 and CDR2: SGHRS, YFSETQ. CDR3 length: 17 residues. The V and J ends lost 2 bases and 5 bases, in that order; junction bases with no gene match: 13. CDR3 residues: CASSFTTGGPIKDTQYF. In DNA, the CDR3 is TGCGCCAGCAGCTTTACTACGGGGGGGCCGATCAAAGATACGCAGTATTTT.

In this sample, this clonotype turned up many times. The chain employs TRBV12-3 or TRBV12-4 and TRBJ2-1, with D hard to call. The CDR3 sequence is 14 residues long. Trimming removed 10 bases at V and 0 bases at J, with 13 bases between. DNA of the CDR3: TGTGCCACAAGGGCGTCCGGCTCCTACAATGAGCAGTTCTTC. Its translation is CATRASGSYNEQFF.

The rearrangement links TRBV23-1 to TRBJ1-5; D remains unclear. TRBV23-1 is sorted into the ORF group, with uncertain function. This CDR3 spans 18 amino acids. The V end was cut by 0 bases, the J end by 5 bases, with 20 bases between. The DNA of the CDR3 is TGCGCCAGCAGTCAATCGAAGTGGAACCCGAGCCCTCATCAGCCCCAGCATTTT. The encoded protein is CASSQSKWNPSPHQPQHF.

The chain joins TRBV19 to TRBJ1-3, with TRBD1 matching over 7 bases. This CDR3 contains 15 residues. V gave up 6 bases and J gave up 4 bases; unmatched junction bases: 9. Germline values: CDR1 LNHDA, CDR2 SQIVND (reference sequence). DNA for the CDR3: TGTGCCAGTAGCGGCCTTCGGACAGGCGGAAACACCATATATTTT. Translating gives CASSGLRTGGNTIYF.

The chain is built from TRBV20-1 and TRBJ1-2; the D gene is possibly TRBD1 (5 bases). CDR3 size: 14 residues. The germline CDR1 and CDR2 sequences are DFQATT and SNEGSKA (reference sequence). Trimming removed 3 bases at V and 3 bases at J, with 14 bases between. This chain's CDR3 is CSASRGERDYGYTF. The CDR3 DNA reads TGCAGTGCTAGCCGGGGGGAAAGGGACTATGGCTACACCTTC.

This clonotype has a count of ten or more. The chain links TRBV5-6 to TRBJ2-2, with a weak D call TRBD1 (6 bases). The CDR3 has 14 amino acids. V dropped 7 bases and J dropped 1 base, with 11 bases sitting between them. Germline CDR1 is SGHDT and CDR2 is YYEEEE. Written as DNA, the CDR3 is TGTGCCAGCTTCGAACAGGGGAACACCGGGGAGCTGTTTTTT. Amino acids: CASFEQGNTGELFF.

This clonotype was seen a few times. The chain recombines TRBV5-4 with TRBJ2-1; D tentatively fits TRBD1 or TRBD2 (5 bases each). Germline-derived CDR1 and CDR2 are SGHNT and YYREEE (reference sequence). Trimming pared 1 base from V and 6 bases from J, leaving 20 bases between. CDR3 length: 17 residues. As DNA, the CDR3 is TGTGCCAGCAGCTTGATAGGGTTGGGGACGTTCGGCAATGAGCAGTTCTTC. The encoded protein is CASSLIGLGTFGNEQFF.

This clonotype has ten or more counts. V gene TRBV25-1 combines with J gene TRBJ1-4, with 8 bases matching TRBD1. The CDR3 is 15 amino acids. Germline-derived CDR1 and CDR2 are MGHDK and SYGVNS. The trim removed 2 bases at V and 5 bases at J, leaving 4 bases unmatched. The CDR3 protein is CASSEQGQGNEKLFF. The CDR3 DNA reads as TGTGCCAGCAGTGAACAAGGACAGGGCAATGAAAAACTGTTTTTT. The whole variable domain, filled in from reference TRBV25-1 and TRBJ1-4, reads EADIYQTPRYLVIGTGKKITLECSQTMGHDKMYWYQQDPGMELHLIHYSYGVNSTEKGDLSSESTVSRIRTEHFPLTLESARPSHTSQYLCASSEQGQGNEKLFFGSGTQLSVL.

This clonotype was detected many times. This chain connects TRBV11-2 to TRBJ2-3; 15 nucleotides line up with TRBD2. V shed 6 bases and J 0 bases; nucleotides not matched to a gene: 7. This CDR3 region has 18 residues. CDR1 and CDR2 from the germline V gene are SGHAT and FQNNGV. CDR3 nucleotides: TGTGCCAGCAGTAGACGGGGACTAGCGGGGGGTAGCACAGATACGCAGTATTTT. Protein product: CASSRRGLAGGSTDTQYF.

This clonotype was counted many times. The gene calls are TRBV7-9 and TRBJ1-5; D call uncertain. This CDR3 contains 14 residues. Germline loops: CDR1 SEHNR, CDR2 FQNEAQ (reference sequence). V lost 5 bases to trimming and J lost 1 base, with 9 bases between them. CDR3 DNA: TGTGCCAGCAGCACAAGAGGGAGCAATCAGCCCCAGCATTTT. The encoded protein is CASSTRGSNQPQHF.

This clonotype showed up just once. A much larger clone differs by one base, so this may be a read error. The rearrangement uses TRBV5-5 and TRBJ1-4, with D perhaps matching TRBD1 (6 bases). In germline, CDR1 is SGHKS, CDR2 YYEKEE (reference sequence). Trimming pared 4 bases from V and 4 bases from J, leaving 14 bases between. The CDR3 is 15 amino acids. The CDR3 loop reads CASSRQARINEKLFF. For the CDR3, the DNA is TGTGCCAGCAGCCGACAGGCGCGGATTAATGAAAAACTGTTTTTT. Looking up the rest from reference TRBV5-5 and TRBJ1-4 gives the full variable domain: DAGVTQSPTHLIKTRGQQVTLRCSPISGHKSVSWYQQVLGQGPQFIFQYYEKEERGRGNFPDRFSARQFPNYSSELNVNALLLGDSALYLCASSRQARINEKLFFGSGTQLSVL.

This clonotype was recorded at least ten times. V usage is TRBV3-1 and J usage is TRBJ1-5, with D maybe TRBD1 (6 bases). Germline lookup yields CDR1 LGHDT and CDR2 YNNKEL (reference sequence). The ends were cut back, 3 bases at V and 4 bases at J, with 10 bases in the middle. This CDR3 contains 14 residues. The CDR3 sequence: CASSHPGTNQPQHF. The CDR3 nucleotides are TGTGCCAGCAGCCACCCAGGGACAAATCAGCCCCAGCATTTT.